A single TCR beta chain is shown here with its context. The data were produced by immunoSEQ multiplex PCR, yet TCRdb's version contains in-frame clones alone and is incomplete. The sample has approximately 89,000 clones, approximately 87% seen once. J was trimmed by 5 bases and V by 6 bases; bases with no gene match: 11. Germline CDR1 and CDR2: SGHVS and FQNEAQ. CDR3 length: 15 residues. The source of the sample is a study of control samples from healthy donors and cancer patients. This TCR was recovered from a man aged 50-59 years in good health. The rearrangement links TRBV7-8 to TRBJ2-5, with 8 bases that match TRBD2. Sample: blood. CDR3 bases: TGTGCCAGCAGGGGACCCGGGACTAGTACGGAGACCCAGTACTTC. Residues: CASRGPGTSTETQYF.